This T cell receptor beta chain was sequenced in a study of T cell repertoires in ileal Crohn's disease. This clone was detected only once. With 4 bases clipped from V and 0 bases from J, the junction kept 2 bases outside the gene matches. CDR1 SGHVS and CDR2 FNYEAQ come from the germline V gene. CDR3 length equals 14 residues. The repertoire was sequenced with immunoSEQ multiplex PCR; TCRdb's copy has only in-frame clones and lacks some. The data hold 9,500 to 15,000 clones, with around 78% observed a single time. The chain uses TRBV7-6 and TRBJ2-7; TRBD2 matches 8 bases. Sequencing was performed on ileal tissue. This TCR derives from an adult with Crohn's disease. In nucleotides, the CDR3 is TGTGCCAGCAGCTCCAGCGGGGGCTCCTACGAGCAGTACTTC. Protein sequence: CASSSSGGSYEQYF.